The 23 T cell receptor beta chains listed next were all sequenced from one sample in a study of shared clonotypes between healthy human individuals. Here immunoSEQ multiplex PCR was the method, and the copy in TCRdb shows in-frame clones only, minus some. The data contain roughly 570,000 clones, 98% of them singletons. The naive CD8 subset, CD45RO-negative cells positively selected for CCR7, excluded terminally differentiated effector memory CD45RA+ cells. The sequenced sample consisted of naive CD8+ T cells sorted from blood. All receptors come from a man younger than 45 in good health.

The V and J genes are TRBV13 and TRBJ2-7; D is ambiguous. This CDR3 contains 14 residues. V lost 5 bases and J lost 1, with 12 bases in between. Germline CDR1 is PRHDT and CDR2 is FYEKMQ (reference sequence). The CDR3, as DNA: TGTGCCAGCAGCGCCGACTCCCGGTCCTACGAGCAGTACTTC. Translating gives CASSADSRSYEQYF.

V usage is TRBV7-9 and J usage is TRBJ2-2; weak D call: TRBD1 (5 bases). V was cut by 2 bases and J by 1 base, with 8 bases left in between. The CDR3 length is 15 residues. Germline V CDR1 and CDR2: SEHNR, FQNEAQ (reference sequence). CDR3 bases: TGTGCCAGCAGCTTAAGGGGTCAGAACACCGGGGAGCTGTTTTTT. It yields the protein CASSLRGQNTGELFF.

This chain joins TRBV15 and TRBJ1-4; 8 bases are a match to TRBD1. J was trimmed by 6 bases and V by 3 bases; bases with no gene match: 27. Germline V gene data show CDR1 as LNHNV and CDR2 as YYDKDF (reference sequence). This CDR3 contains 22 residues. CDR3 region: CATSSPLIGHGTGVASDEKLFF. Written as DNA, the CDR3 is TGTGCCACCAGCAGCCCTCTCATCGGGCATGGGACAGGAGTGGCCAGTGATGAAAAACTGTTTTTT.

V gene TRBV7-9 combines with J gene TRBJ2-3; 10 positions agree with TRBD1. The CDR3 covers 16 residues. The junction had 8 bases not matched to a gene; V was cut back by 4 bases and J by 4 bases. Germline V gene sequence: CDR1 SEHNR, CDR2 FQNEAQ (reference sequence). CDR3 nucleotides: TGTGCCAGCAGCTACATGGGACAGGGGAGGCCAGATACGCAGTATTTT. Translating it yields CASSYMGQGRPDTQYF.

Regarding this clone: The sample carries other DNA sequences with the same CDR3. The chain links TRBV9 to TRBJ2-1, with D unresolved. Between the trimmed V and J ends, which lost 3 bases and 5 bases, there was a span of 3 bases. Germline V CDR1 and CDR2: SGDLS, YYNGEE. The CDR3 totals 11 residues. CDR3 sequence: CASSANNEQFF. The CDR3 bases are TGTGCCAGCAGCGCGAACAATGAGCAGTTCTTC.

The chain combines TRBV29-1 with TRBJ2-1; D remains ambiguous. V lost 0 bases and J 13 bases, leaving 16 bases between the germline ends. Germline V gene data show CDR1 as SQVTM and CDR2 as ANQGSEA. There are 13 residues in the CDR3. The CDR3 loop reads CSVEEGMGTGQFF. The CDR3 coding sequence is TGCAGCGTTGAAGAAGGTATGGGAACCGGACAGTTCTTC.

This chain's CDR3 is CASSSYIGDYNEQFF. CDR3 sequence (DNA): TGTGCCAGCAGCTCATATATAGGGGACTACAATGAGCAGTTCTTC. This chain links TRBV11-2 with TRBJ2-1; TRBD1 is a possible D gene (5 bases). V gave up 4 bases and J gave up 3 bases, with 13 bases separating them. Germline lookup yields CDR1 SGHAT and CDR2 FQNNGV. The CDR3 sequence is 15 residues long.

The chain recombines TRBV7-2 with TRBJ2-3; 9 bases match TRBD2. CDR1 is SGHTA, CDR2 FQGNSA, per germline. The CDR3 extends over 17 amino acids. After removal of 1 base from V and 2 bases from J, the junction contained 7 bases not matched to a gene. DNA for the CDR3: TGTGCCAGCAGCTTAGTCGTTAGCGGGAGACTCACAGATACGCAGTATTTT. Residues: CASSLVVSGRLTDTQYF.

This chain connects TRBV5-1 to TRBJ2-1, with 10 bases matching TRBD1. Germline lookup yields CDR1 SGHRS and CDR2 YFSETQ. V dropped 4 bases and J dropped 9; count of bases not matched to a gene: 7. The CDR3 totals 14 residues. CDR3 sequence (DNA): TGCGCCAGCAGCCATGGACAGGGGGAGGTTGAGCAGTTCTTC. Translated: CASSHGQGEVEQFF.

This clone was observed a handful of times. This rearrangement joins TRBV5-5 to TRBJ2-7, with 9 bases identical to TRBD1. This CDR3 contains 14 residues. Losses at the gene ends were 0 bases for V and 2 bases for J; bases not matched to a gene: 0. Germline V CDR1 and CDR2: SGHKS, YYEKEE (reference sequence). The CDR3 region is CASSLGTGAYEQYF. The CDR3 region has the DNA TGTGCCAGCAGCTTGGGGACAGGGGCCTACGAGCAGTACTTC.

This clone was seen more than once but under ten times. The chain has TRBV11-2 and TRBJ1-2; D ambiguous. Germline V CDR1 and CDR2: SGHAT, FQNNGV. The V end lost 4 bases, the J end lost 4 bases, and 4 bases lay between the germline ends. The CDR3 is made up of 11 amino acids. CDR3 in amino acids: CASSSAYGYTF. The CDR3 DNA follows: TGTGCCAGCAGCTCTGCCTATGGCTACACCTTC.

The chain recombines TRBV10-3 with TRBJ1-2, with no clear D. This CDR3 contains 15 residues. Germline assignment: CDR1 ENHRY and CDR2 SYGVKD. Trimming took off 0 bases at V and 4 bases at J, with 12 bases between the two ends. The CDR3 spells CAISESKGISYGYTF. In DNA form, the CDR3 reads TGTGCCATCAGTGAGTCAAAGGGTATTAGCTATGGCTACACCTTC.

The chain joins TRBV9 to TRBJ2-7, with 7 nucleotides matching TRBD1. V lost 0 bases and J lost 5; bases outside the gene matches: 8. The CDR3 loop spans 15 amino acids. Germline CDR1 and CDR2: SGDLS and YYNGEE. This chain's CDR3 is CASSVGQGWGNEQYF. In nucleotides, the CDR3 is TGTGCCAGCAGCGTAGGACAGGGCTGGGGCAACGAGCAGTACTTC.

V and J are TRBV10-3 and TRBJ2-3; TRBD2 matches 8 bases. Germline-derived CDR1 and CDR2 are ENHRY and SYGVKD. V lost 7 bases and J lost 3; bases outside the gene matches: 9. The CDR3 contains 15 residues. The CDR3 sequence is CAIKPGLGMTDTQYF. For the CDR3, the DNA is TGTGCCATCAAACCGGGACTAGGAATGACAGATACGCAGTATTTT.

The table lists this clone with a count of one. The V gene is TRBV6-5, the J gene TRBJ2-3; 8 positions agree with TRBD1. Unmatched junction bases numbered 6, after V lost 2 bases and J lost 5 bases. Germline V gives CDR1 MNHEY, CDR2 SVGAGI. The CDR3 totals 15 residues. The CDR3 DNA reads TGTGCCAGCAGTTACCCCGGACAGGGTAAAGATACGCAGTATTTT. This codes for CASSYPGQGKDTQYF.

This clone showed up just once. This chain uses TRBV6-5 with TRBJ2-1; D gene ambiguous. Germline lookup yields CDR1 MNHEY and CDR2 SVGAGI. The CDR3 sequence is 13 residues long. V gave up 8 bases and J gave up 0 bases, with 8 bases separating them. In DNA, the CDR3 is TGTGCCAGCGGCAAAAGCTCCTACAATGAGCAGTTCTTC. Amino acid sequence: CASGKSSYNEQFF.

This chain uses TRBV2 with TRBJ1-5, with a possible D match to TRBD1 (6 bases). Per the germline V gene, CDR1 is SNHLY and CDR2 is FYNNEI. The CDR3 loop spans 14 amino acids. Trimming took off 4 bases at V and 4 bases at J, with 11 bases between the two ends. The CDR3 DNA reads TGTGCCAGCAGTGGGACAGTCAAAAATCAGCCCCAGCATTTT. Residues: CASSGTVKNQPQHF.

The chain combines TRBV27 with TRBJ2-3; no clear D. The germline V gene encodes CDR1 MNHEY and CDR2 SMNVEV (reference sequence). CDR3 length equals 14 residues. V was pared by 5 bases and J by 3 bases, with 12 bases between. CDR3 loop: CASSGGLGTDTQYF. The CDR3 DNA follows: TGTGCCAGCAGTGGCGGCTTAGGGACAGATACGCAGTATTTT.

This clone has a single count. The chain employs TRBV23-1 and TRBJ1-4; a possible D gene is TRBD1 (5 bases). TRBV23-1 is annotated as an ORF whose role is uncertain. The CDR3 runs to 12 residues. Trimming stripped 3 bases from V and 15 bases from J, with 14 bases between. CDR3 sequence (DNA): TGCGCCAGCAGTCACTCGGAGGGAGGGGTGTTTTTT. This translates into CASSHSEGGVFF.

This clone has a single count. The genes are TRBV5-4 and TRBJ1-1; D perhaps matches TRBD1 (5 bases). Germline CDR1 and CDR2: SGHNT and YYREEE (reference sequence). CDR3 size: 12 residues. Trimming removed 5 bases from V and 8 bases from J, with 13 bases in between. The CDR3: CASRYWGDEAFF. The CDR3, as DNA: TGTGCCAGCAGGTATTGGGGGGACGAAGCTTTCTTT.

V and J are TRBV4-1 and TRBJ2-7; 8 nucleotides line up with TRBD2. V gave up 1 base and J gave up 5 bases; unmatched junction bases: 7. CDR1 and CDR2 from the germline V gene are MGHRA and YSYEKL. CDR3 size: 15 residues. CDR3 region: CASSQGSGSSNEQYF. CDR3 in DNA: TGCGCCAGCAGCCAAGGGAGCGGGAGTTCGAACGAGCAGTACTTC.

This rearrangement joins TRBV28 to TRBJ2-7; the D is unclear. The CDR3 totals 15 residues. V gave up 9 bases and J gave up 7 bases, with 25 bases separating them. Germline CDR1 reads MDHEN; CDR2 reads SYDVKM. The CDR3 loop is CASSLVGSLTKEQYF. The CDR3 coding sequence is TGTGCCAGTTCCCTGGTGGGGTCCCTCACTAAGGAGCAGTACTTC.

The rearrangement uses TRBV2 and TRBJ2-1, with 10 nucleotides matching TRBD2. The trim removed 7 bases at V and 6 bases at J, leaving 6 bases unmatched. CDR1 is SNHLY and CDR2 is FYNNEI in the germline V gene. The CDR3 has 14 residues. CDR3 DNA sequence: TGTGCCAGCACCGGGGGACTAGCGCCCAATGAGCAGTTCTTC. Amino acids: CASTGGLAPNEQFF. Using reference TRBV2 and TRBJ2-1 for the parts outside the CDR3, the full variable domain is EPEVTQTPSHQVTQMGQEVILRCVPISNHLYFYWYRQILGQKVEFLVSFYNNEISEKSEIFDDQFSVERPDGSNFTLKIRSTKLEDSAMYFCASTGGLAPNEQFFGPGTRLTVL.